The clone carrying this T cell receptor beta chain appeared a few times. Its matching antigen is unknown. These data belong to a study of post-analysis software for immune sequencing data. Study at large: Clinical courses comprised relapsing-remitting, secondary progressive and progressive-relapsing multiple sclerosis.

Germline loops: CDR1 MDHEN, CDR2 SYDVKM. V trimming: 7 bases; J trimming: 5 bases; junction bases outside the gene matches: 9. The CDR3 spans 14 residues. Study observations and caveats: The five TRBV segments detected at higher frequency in patients than in controls included TRBV5-6, TRBV5-1 and TRBV20-1.

Prepared TCR beta cDNA libraries contained unique molecular identifiers. TCRdb analysed the PCR reads with MiXCR anew, one entry per CDR3 protein. The sample consists of hundreds of thousands of distinct CDR3 sequences, 25% to 30% of them appearing once. The receptor's source is a girl between 5 and 17 years old with multiple sclerosis. The genes are TRBV28 and TRBJ2-7, with TRBD1 matching 9 bases. The sequenced sample was blood. CDR3 sequence: CASNPGQGVHEQYF. CDR3 nucleotides: TGTGCCAGCAACCCGGGACAGGGAGTCCACGAGCAGTACTTC.